This T cell receptor beta chain was identified during a study of blood T cells in healthy people across ages. Study-level findings and limits: A strong correlation was seen between TCR beta diversity and naive T cell percentage.

In its sample, this clonotype was seen a few times. Its antigen is not known. About 9.6 milliliters of peripheral blood were drawn from each donor into EDTA-treated tubes. The use of a sample-barcoded 5' primer and a J-beta primer mix characterized a second PCR of roughly 6 to 11 cycles. Every molecule of cDNA carried a tag from a template-switch adaptor with 12 random nucleotides. TCRdb itself ran the 5' RACE reads through MiXCR, one entry per CDR3 protein. Of hundreds of thousands of distinct CDR3 sequences listed, about 30% are singletons. The sequenced sample consisted of blood. The sequence came from an elderly woman in good health.

CDR3 in DNA: TGCAGCGTTGAGGGTAACTATGGCTACACCTTC. This translates into CSVEGNYGYTF. The rearrangement uses TRBV29-1 and TRBJ1-2; D uncertain. V was clipped by 3 bases and J by 1 base, with 3 bases between them. The CDR3 has 11 residues. Germline CDR1 is SQVTM and CDR2 is ANQGSEA. Using reference TRBV29-1 and TRBJ1-2 for the parts outside the CDR3, the full variable domain is SAVISQKPSRDICQRGTSLTIQCQVDSQVTMMFWYRQQPGQSLTLIATANQGSEATYESGFVIDKFPISRPNLTFSTLTVSNMSPEDSSIYLCSVEGNYGYTFGSGTRLTVV.